A single sample gave rise to the 8 T cell receptor beta chains below, sequenced in a study of control samples from healthy donors and cancer patients. Libraries were prepared by immunoSEQ multiplex PCR; TCRdb keeps only in-frame clonotypes and omits some of them. The sample includes about 150,000 clones, 90% to 95% seen only once; the top ten take 4.5% to 6%. Sequenced sample: blood. These receptors originate from a man in his forties in good health.

This clone has a single count. The chain has TRBV5-1 and TRBJ2-3, with a weak D call TRBD2 (6 bases). V was shortened by 3 bases and J by 1 base, with 15 bases between the two germline ends. CDR3 size: 16 residues. From germline, CDR1 is SGHRS and CDR2 YFSETQ. Written as DNA, the CDR3 is TGCGCCAGCAGCTCGACGGGGCGGGGAGGCACAGATACGCAGTATTTT. Translated, it gives CASSSTGRGGTDTQYF.

This sequence joins TRBV25-1 and TRBJ1-5; D is unclear. The CDR3 has 11 amino acids. Germline V gives CDR1 MGHDK, CDR2 SYGVNS. V was cut by 6 bases and J by 4 bases, with 4 bases left in between. CDR3 in amino acids: CASSVNQPQHF. CDR3 in DNA: TGTGCCAGCAGCGTGAATCAGCCCCAGCATTTT.

The J gene is TRBJ1-3, the V gene TRBV18, with D tentatively TRBD1 (6 bases). CDR1 is KGHSH and CDR2 is LQKENI in the germline V gene. The CDR3 covers 13 residues. Trimming cost V 3 bases and J 5 bases, with 8 bases left between them. The CDR3 nucleotides read TGTGCCAGCTCACCTGGACAGAGAAACACCATATATTTT. It yields the protein CASSPGQRNTIYF.

This chain joins TRBV11-2 and TRBJ2-7; 8 nucleotides align to TRBD1. Germline-derived CDR1 and CDR2 are SGHAT and FQNNGV. This CDR3 is 12 amino acids long. V lost 9 bases and J lost 6; bases outside the gene matches: 7. CDR3 loop: CASQGAQGEQYF. In DNA, the CDR3 is TGTGCCAGTCAGGGGGCGCAAGGCGAGCAGTACTTC.

This rearrangement joins TRBV5-1 to TRBJ1-1; the D is unclear. This CDR3 has 14 residues. In germline, CDR1 is SGHRS, CDR2 YFSETQ. V lost 5 bases to trimming and J lost 0 bases, with 11 bases between them. CDR3 bases: TGCGCCAGCAGACCATCAGGCCTGAACACTGAAGCTTTCTTT. Residues: CASRPSGLNTEAFF.

The chain combines TRBV7-9 with TRBJ1-6; D uncertain. Germline V lookup: CDR1 SEHNR, CDR2 FQNEAQ (reference sequence). There are 13 residues in the CDR3. The V gene lost 3 bases and the J gene lost 7 bases, with 7 bases spanning the gap. This CDR3 reads CASSLDVNSPLHF. The CDR3 DNA reads TGTGCCAGCAGCTTGGACGTCAATTCACCCCTCCACTTT.

This chain links TRBV12-3 or TRBV12-4 with TRBJ2-6, with unresolved D. This CDR3 region has 13 residues. The V end lost 3 bases, the J end lost 0 bases, and 0 bases lay between the germline ends. CDR3 bases: TGTGCCAGCAGTTTCTCTGGGGCCAACGTCCTGACTTTC. Protein: CASSFSGANVLTF.

The chain recombines TRBV7-9 with TRBJ1-3; D gene ambiguous. V was cut by 3 bases and J by 0 bases, with 18 bases left in between. Germline loops: CDR1 SEHNR, CDR2 FQNEAQ (reference sequence). The length of the CDR3 is 18 residues. The CDR3 loop reads CASSFFPRPSASGNTIYF. In DNA form, the CDR3 reads TGTGCCAGCAGCTTCTTTCCCCGACCCAGTGCCTCTGGAAACACCATATATTTT.